This T cell receptor (beta chain) is from a study of response to subunit inactivated influenza vaccine. General study findings and limits: New T cells are recruited in small numbers by each seasonal influenza vaccination, according to the authors' suggestion.

Trimming took off 3 bases at V and 5 bases at J, with 13 bases between the two ends. CDR3 length: 14 residues. Germline V gene data show CDR1 as SNHLY and CDR2 as FYNNEI. TCRdb fed the RT-PCR reads into MiXCR, producing one record per CDR3 protein. The table includes over 750,000 distinct CDR3 sequences, 21% detected once. This clonotype occurred a few times. Antigen specificity is unknown. This chain links TRBV2 with TRBJ1-2; D may be TRBD1 (5 bases). The sequences come from PBMCs from blood, collected around 5 days after vaccination. This TCR was recovered from a man in his forties or fifties who received an inactivated influenza vaccine. CDR3 in DNA: TGTGCCAGCAGTGAGAGGGGTCCACTTTATGGCTACACCTTC. It yields the protein CASSERGPLYGYTF.